The T cell receptor (beta chain) described here comes from a study of blood T cells in healthy people across ages. Whole-study findings and limits: Long-lived and aged donors differed, with more naive CD4+ cells and higher diversity in the long-lived.

A note on this clonotype: Its antigen is not known.

Total RNA, at least 6 micrograms per sample, came from PBMCs. The use of a sample-barcoded 5' primer and a J-beta primer mix characterized a second PCR of roughly 6 to 11 cycles. Using its own MiXCR run on the 5' RACE reads, TCRdb lists one record per CDR3 protein. The repertoire consists of around 500,000 distinct CDR3 sequences, with 47% occurring once and the leading ten covering about 26%. This CDR3 spans 14 amino acids. Per germline, CDR1 SGHTA and CDR2 FQGNSA. V shed 1 base and J shed 8 bases, with 11 bases lying between them. The clonotype comes from a man older than 75 in good health. This chain connects TRBV7-2 to TRBJ1-4, with D possibly matching TRBD1 (5 bases). Sequenced sample: blood. The CDR3: CASSLVMGQEKLFF. DNA for the CDR3: TGTGCCAGCAGCTTAGTAATGGGGCAGGAAAAACTGTTTTTT.